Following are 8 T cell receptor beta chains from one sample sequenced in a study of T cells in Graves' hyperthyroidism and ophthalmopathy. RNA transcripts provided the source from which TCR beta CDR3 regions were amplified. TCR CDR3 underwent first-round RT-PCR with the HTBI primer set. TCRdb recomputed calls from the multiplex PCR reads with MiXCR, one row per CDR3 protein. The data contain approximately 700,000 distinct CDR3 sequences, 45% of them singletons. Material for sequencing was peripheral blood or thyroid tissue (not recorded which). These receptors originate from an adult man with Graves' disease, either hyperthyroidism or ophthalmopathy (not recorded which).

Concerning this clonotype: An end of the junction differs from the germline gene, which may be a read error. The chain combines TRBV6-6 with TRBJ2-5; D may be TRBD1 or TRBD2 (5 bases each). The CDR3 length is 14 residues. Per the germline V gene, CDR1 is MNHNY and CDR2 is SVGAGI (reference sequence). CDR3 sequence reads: CASSYVRGQGTQYF. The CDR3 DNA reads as TGTGCCAGCAGTTATGTCCGGGGCCAAGGGACCCAGTACTTC.

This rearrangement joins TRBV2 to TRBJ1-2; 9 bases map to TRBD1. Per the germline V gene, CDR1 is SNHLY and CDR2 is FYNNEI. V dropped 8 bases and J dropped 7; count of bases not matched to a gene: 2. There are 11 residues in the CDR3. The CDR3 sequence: CASWTGVGYTF. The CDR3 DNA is TGTGCCAGCTGGACAGGGGTTGGCTACACCTTC.

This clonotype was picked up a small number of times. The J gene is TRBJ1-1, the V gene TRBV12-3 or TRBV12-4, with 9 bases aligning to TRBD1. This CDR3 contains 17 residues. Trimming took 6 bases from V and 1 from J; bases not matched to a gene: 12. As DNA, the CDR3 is TGTGCCAGCAGCCAGACAGGGGGGGGCGTACGGAACACTGAAGCTTTCTTT. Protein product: CASSQTGGGVRNTEAFF.

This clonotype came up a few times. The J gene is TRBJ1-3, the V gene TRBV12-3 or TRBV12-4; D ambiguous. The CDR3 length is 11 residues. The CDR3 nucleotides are TGTGCAACATTTTACGGAAACACCATATATTTT. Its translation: CATFYGNTIYF.

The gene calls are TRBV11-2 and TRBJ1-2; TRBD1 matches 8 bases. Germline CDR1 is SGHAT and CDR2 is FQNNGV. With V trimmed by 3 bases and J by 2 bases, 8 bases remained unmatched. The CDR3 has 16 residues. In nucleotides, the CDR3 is TGTGCCAGCAGCTTGGGAGGACAGGGAGGAAACTATGGCTACACCTTC. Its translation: CASSLGGQGGNYGYTF.

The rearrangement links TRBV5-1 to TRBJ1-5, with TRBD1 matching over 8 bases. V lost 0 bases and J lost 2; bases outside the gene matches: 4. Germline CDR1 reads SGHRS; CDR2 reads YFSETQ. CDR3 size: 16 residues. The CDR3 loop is CASSLAPGQGNQPQHF. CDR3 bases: TGCGCCAGCAGCTTGGCGCCGGGACAGGGCAATCAGCCCCAGCATTTT.

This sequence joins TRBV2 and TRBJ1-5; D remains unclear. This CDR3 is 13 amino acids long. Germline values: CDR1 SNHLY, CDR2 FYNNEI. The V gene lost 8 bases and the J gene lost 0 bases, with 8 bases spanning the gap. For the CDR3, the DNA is TGTGCCAGCTTAGCGCGTAGCAATCAGCCCCAGCATTTT. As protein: CASLARSNQPQHF.

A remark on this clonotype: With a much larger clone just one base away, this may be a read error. The CDR3 is CSARRTGANSPLHF. DNA of the CDR3: TGCAGTGCTAGAAGGACAGGGGCCAATTCACCCCTCCACTTT. The chain links TRBV20-1 to TRBJ1-6, with 9 bases fitting TRBD1. CDR3 length: 14 residues. Germline V lookup: CDR1 DFQATT, CDR2 SNEGSKA (reference sequence). The junction had 3 bases not matched to a gene; V was cut back by 2 bases and J by 7 bases.